Following are 8 T cell receptor beta chains from one sample sequenced in a study of cytomegalovirus exposure and HLA in healthy donors. Primers for the PCR totalled 60 Vbeta and 13 Jbeta. TCRdb keeps only in-frame clones here, not all; method: immunoSEQ multiplex PCR. This table has more than 130,000 clones, approximately 83% appearing once. Input material: PBMCs. These receptors were obtained from a man aged 35-49 years in good health and CMV-seropositive.

With respect to this clone: In the same sample, other DNA sequences code for this CDR3. The chain is built from TRBV9 and TRBJ1-2; D not certain. Trimming took 0 bases from V and 2 from J, leaving 5 bases between them. This CDR3 has 13 amino acids. Germline V gene lookup returns CDR1 SGDLS and CDR2 YYNGEE. The CDR3 bases are TGTGCCAGCAGCGTAGCGGGGAACTATGGCTACACCTTC. It codes for CASSVAGNYGYTF.

This chain joins TRBV5-1 and TRBJ2-1; D is unresolved. V dropped 0 bases and J dropped 2 bases, with 9 bases sitting between them. Germline CDR1 is SGHRS and CDR2 is YFSETQ. The CDR3 spans 15 residues. DNA of the CDR3: TGCGCCAGCAGCTTGGACGCGGTAGCCTACAATGAGCAGTTCTTC. Translated, it gives CASSLDAVAYNEQFF.

The chain recombines TRBV11-2 with TRBJ2-7, with D unclear. Germline loops: CDR1 SGHAT, CDR2 FQNNGV. V was pared by 1 base and J by 7 bases, with 8 bases between. The CDR3 consists of 12 residues. The CDR3 DNA reads TGTGCCAGCAGCTTAGTGTCCCGGGAGCAGTACTTC. It encodes CASSLVSREQYF.

This chain uses TRBV10-3 with TRBJ2-1; the match to TRBD2 covers 9 bases. Losses at the gene ends were 4 bases for V and 6 bases for J; bases not matched to a gene: 10. The CDR3 runs 16 residues. CDR1 and CDR2 (germline): ENHRY, SYGVKD. For the CDR3, the DNA is TGTGCCATCAGTGGGATGGCGGGAGGGAATAGCAATGAGCAGTTCTTC. It is translated as CAISGMAGGNSNEQFF.

This chain joins TRBV28 and TRBJ2-4; 7 bases are a match to TRBD2. V lost 3 bases and J lost 7; bases outside the gene matches: 6. The length of the CDR3 is 14 residues. The germline CDR1 and CDR2 sequences are MDHEN and SYDVKM. The CDR3 is CASSLGVGGNIQYF. The CDR3 DNA reads as TGTGCCAGCAGTTTGGGGGTGGGGGGGAACATTCAGTACTTC.

The chain combines TRBV10-3 with TRBJ1-2; D not certain. The germline CDR1 and CDR2 sequences are ENHRY and SYGVKD. The V end was cut by 3 bases, the J end by 3 bases, with 11 bases between. The length of the CDR3 is 14 residues. Here the CDR3 DNA reads TGTGCCATCAGTGAACAGCAAGCGGACTATGGCTACACCTTC. It encodes CAISEQQADYGYTF.

This clone was counted once. This chain links TRBV7-9 with TRBJ2-1, with 11 positions matching TRBD1. Per germline, CDR1 SEHNR and CDR2 FQNEAQ (reference sequence). The CDR3 contains 16 residues. The ends lost 5 bases at V and 7 bases at J; junction bases unmatched: 10. CDR3 residues: CASSGPRDRGSNEQFF. CDR3 nucleotides: TGTGCCAGCAGCGGCCCCCGGGACAGGGGGTCGAATGAGCAGTTCTTC.

The chain is built from TRBV6-6 and TRBJ1-2; TRBD1 might be the D (6 bases). Germline V gene sequence: CDR1 MNHNY, CDR2 SVGAGI (reference sequence). V lost 2 bases and J lost 8, with 9 bases in between. This CDR3 is 12 amino acids long. The CDR3 reads CASSYLQGGYTF. In DNA form, the CDR3 reads TGTGCCAGCAGTTACCTCCAGGGGGGCTACACCTTC.